These 27 T cell receptor beta chains were all obtained from the same sample, sequenced in a study of shared clonotypes between healthy human individuals. TCRdb's table, derived via immunoSEQ multiplex PCR, lists solely in-frame clones and lacks some. The data show about 1.5 million clones, roughly 96% seen once. Source material: naive CD4+ T cells sorted from blood. Stated subset: CD45RA+ positively selected. Receptor source: a man aged 25 to 45 in good health.

The chain employs TRBV2 and TRBJ2-1; TRBD2 matches 13 bases. This CDR3 has 14 residues. J was trimmed by 9 bases and V by 4 bases; bases with no gene match: 3. From germline, CDR1 is SNHLY and CDR2 FYNNEI. This CDR3 is CASSGLAGGSEQFF. The CDR3, as DNA: TGTGCCAGCAGTGGACTAGCGGGAGGTAGTGAGCAGTTCTTC.

The chain joins TRBV10-2 to TRBJ2-6; D not resolved. V was cut by 2 bases and J by 6 bases, with 8 bases left in between. The germline V gene has CDR1 WSHSY and CDR2 SAAADI. CDR3 length: 14 residues. The CDR3 bases are TGCGCCAGCAGTGAGGCTCGGGTGGCCAACGTCCTGACTTTC. Translation: CASSEARVANVLTF.

The V gene is TRBV28, the J gene TRBJ2-3; TRBD1 or TRBD2 may be the D gene (6 bases each). The CDR3 sequence is 15 residues long. Trimming pared 7 bases from V and 3 bases from J, leaving 17 bases between. The germline V gene encodes CDR1 MDHEN and CDR2 SYDVKM. The DNA of the CDR3 is TGTGCCAGCATCACGAGTGGGGGGCGGACAGATACGCAGTATTTT. It codes for CASITSGGRTDTQYF. Variable domain in full (rest from reference TRBV28 and TRBJ2-3): DVKVTQSSRYLVKRTGEKVFLECVQDMDHENMFWYRQDPGLGLRLIYFSYDVKMKEKGDIPEGYSVSREKKERFSLILESASTNQTSMYLCASITSGGRTDTQYFGPGTRLTVL.

Worth noting for this clone: The sample holds other DNA sequences that translate to the same CDR3. The J gene is TRBJ2-5, the V gene TRBV7-2; D not certain. The CDR3 totals 11 residues. The germline V and J ends were trimmed by 5 bases and 5 bases, with 6 bases remaining between them. CDR1 SGHTA and CDR2 FQGNSA come from the germline V gene. CDR3 sequence (DNA): TGTGCCAGCAGCCTGAAGGAGACCCAGTACTTC. It codes for CASSLKETQYF.

The chain combines TRBV5-1 with TRBJ1-5; D possibly corresponds to TRBD1 (6 bases). Germline V lookup: CDR1 SGHRS, CDR2 YFSETQ. The CDR3 length is 15 residues. Trimming cost V 4 bases and J 2 bases, with 13 bases left between them. CDR3 sequence reads: CASSRGTSRNQPQHF. The CDR3 DNA follows: TGCGCCAGCAGCAGGGGGACATCGCGCAATCAGCCCCAGCATTTT.

This clone was counted once. The chain employs TRBV11-1 and TRBJ2-5, with 8 bases fitting TRBD2. CDR1 and CDR2 from the germline V gene are SGHAT and FQDESV (reference sequence). After removal of 5 bases from V and 7 bases from J, the junction contained 6 bases not matched to a gene. This CDR3 is 13 amino acids long. The CDR3 coding sequence is TGTGCCAGCAGCGCGGGACTAGAAGGGACCCAGTACTTC. The encoded protein is CASSAGLEGTQYF.

The CDR3 loop reads CASSGLRGLFF. The CDR3, as DNA: TGTGCCAGCAGTGGTCTGAGGGGGCTGTTTTTT. This chain connects TRBV28 to TRBJ2-2; the D gene could be TRBD1 or TRBD2 (5 bases each). V was pared by 5 bases and J by 13 bases, with 11 bases between. The CDR3 runs to 11 residues. Germline lookup yields CDR1 MDHEN and CDR2 SYDVKM.

The chain combines TRBV27 with TRBJ2-3; D gene unclear. V was clipped by 6 bases and J by 4 bases, with 14 bases between them. This CDR3 has 14 residues. Germline V CDR1 and CDR2: MNHEY, SMNVEV (reference sequence). CDR3 in amino acids: CASRPSGMADTQYF. In DNA form, the CDR3 reads TGTGCCAGCAGGCCGAGTGGTATGGCAGATACGCAGTATTTT.

The rearrangement uses TRBV21-1 and TRBJ1-2; the listed D gene, TRBD1, was not tested against the DNA. TRBV21-1 counts as a pseudogene. CDR3 length equals 16 residues. CDR3 protein: CASSNQGQGYNYGYTF. CDR3 coding DNA: TGTGCCAGCAGCAATCAGGGACAGGGATATAACTATGGCTACACCTTC.

This sequence joins TRBV5-1 and TRBJ1-4; 8 positions match TRBD1. V trimming: 0 bases; J trimming: 6 bases; junction bases outside the gene matches: 1. The length of the CDR3 is 14 residues. Germline CDR1 reads SGHRS; CDR2 reads YFSETQ. The CDR3 bases are TGCGCCAGCAGCTTGGCAGGGGGCGATGAAAAACTGTTTTTT. It codes for CASSLAGGDEKLFF.

Comment on this clone: Different DNA sequences within this sample yield the same CDR3. V and J are TRBV20-1 and TRBJ2-5; D is unclear. The ends were cut back, 3 bases at V and 5 bases at J, with 4 bases in the middle. CDR3 size: 10 residues. CDR1 and CDR2 from the germline V gene are DFQATT and SNEGSKA (reference sequence). CDR3 sequence: CSASSETQYF. In nucleotides, the CDR3 is TGCAGTGCTAGCAGCGAGACCCAGTACTTC.

The chain has TRBV2 and TRBJ2-7, with TRBD2 matching 7 bases. Germline V gene data show CDR1 as SNHLY and CDR2 as FYNNEI. V trimming: 8 bases; J trimming: 3 bases; junction bases outside the gene matches: 7. CDR3 size: 13 residues. The CDR3 reads CASYREALYEQYF. The CDR3 coding sequence is TGTGCCAGCTACCGGGAGGCCCTCTACGAGCAGTACTTC.

The V and J genes are TRBV5-6 and TRBJ2-1; D ambiguous. Germline CDR1 is SGHDT and CDR2 is YYEEEE. The V and J ends lost 1 base and 9 bases respectively, with 14 bases between them. The CDR3 has 14 residues. In DNA, the CDR3 is TGTGCCAGCAGCTTGTCACACTACCTGCCTGAGCAGTTCTTC. This translates into CASSLSHYLPEQFF. Full variable domain (missing parts from reference TRBV5-6 and TRBJ2-1): DAGVTQSPTHLIKTRGQQVTLRCSPKSGHDTVSWYQQALGQGPQFIFQYYEEEERQRGNFPDRFSGHQFPNYSSELNVNALLLGDSALYLCASSLSHYLPEQFFGPGTRLTVL.

The rearrangement links TRBV2 to TRBJ1-2, with D unresolved. The ends were cut back, 0 bases at V and 7 bases at J, with 6 bases in the middle. The CDR3 is 12 amino acids. CDR1 and CDR2 (germline): SNHLY, FYNNEI. Here the CDR3 reads CASSEALFGYTF. Here the CDR3 DNA reads TGTGCCAGCAGTGAAGCGCTTTTTGGCTACACCTTC. Full variable domain (outside the CDR3, taken from reference TRBV2 and TRBJ1-2): EPEVTQTPSHQVTQMGQEVILRCVPISNHLYFYWYRQILGQKVEFLVSFYNNEISEKSEIFDDQFSVERPDGSNFTLKIRSTKLEDSAMYFCASSEALFGYTFGSGTRLTVV.

The gene calls are TRBV5-4 and TRBJ2-2; D is unresolved. This CDR3 region has 16 residues. Germline CDR1 reads SGHNT; CDR2 reads YYREEE (reference sequence). V was clipped by 4 bases and J by 6 bases, with 19 bases between them. In DNA form, the CDR3 reads TGTGCCAGCAGCGCGAGAGGAAGGGTGCAATCCGGGGAGCTGTTTTTT. It is translated as CASSARGRVQSGELFF.

This chain uses TRBV5-1 with TRBJ2-3; TRBD1 agrees at 7 bases. V gave up 3 bases and J gave up 0 bases; unmatched junction bases: 13. Germline V gene lookup returns CDR1 SGHRS and CDR2 YFSETQ. The CDR3 has 18 amino acids. The DNA of the CDR3 is TGCGCCAGCAGCTATCGTTTACAGGGGATTCCTAGCACAGATACGCAGTATTTT. This translates into CASSYRLQGIPSTDTQYF.

This clone was observed once. The CDR3 spells CASSADAGTDTQYF. CDR3 nucleotide sequence: TGTGCCAGCAGCGCGGACGCCGGCACAGATACGCAGTATTTT. The gene calls are TRBV5-6 and TRBJ2-3; D gene unclear. The CDR3 consists of 14 residues. V shed 4 bases and J shed 1 base, with 10 bases lying between them. The germline gives CDR1 SGHDT, CDR2 YYEEEE.

The V call is TRBV10-2, the J call TRBJ2-1; 8 nucleotides line up with TRBD2. The V gene end was trimmed by 5 bases and the J gene end by 4 bases; junction bases not matched to a gene: 4. CDR3 length: 14 amino acids. In germline, CDR1 is WSHSY, CDR2 SAAADI. DNA of the CDR3: TGCGCCAGCAGTCGTGCTAGCGGGTACAATGAGCAGTTCTTC. The encoded protein is CASSRASGYNEQFF.

The V gene is TRBV6-1, the J gene TRBJ2-1; 11 nucleotides agree with TRBD2. The ends lost 2 bases at V and 7 bases at J; junction bases unmatched: 10. The CDR3 consists of 17 residues. Germline V lookup: CDR1 MNHNS, CDR2 SASEGT. As DNA, the CDR3 is TGTGCCAGCAGTGAACAACCCTCTAGCGGGAGGATGAATGAGCAGTTCTTC. It yields the protein CASSEQPSSGRMNEQFF.

The chain carries TRBV5-4 and TRBJ2-5; D remains unclear. Germline CDR1 and CDR2: SGHNT and YYREEE (reference sequence). The CDR3 has 16 residues. V lost 0 bases to trimming and J lost 7 bases, with 19 bases between them. The CDR3: CASSLGQNRQTGTQYF. CDR3 DNA sequence: TGTGCCAGCAGCTTGGGTCAAAATAGGCAAACCGGGACCCAGTACTTC. Full variable domain (rest looked up from reference TRBV5-4 and TRBJ2-5): ETGVTQSPTHLIKTRGQQVTLRCSSQSGHNTVSWYQQALGQGPQFIFQYYREEENGRGNFPPRFSGLQFPNYSSELNVNALELDDSALYLCASSLGQNRQTGTQYFGPGTRLLVL.

The chain couples TRBV2 to TRBJ2-7; D might be TRBD1 (6 bases). In germline, CDR1 is SNHLY, CDR2 FYNNEI. The V end lost 1 base, the J end lost 7 bases, and 17 bases lay between the germline ends. CDR3 length equals 15 residues. CDR3 in DNA: TGTGCCAGCAGTGAAGTTCCTGGGACAACCGGGGAGCAGTACTTC. Translating it yields CASSEVPGTTGEQYF.

The chain uses TRBV9 and TRBJ2-1; TRBD1 or TRBD2 may be the D gene (7 bases each). The V gene lost 7 bases and the J gene lost 7 bases, with 21 bases spanning the gap. Germline V gives CDR1 SGDLS, CDR2 YYNGEE. This CDR3 has 15 amino acids. Here the CDR3 DNA reads TGTGCCAGCGCCCAGGGGGAGGGGGCGTATAATGAGCAGTTCTTC. It translates to CASAQGEGAYNEQFF.

CDR3: CASNRLTRRDEQFF. The CDR3 DNA sequence: TGTGCCAGCAACCGACTCACGCGGAGGGATGAGCAGTTCTTC. This chain uses TRBV6-5 with TRBJ2-1; D possibly corresponds to TRBD2 (6 bases). Per germline, CDR1 MNHEY and CDR2 SVGAGI. The CDR3 consists of 14 residues. V dropped 7 bases and J dropped 8 bases, with 18 bases sitting between them.

The V and J genes are TRBV7-2 and TRBJ2-1; D gene uncertain. Germline CDR1 reads SGHTA; CDR2 reads FQGNSA. The CDR3 runs 12 residues. V shed 5 bases and J shed 10 bases, with 12 bases lying between them. CDR3 bases: TGTGCCAGCAGCATCACAGCTTTCGAGCAGTTCTTC. It specifies CASSITAFEQFF.

The V and J genes are TRBV6-6 and TRBJ1-3; 7 bases agree with TRBD1. V trimming: 6 bases; J trimming: 4 bases; junction bases outside the gene matches: 0. CDR1 is MNHNY, CDR2 SVGAGI, per germline (reference sequence). The CDR3 runs to 12 residues. The CDR3 here is CASRDRGNTIYF. In nucleotides, the CDR3 is TGTGCCAGCAGGGACAGGGGAAACACCATATATTTT.

Worth noting for this clone: Different DNA sequences within this sample yield the same CDR3. V and J are TRBV2 and TRBJ1-1; the D is unclear. The germline V gene has CDR1 SNHLY and CDR2 FYNNEI. With 4 bases removed from V and 0 bases from J, the gap between germline ends came to 6 bases. The CDR3 has 13 amino acids. CDR3 DNA: TGTGCCAGCAGTGGGCAGGTGAACACTGAAGCTTTCTTT. Translation gives CASSGQVNTEAFF. Full variable domain (missing parts from reference TRBV2 and TRBJ1-1): EPEVTQTPSHQVTQMGQEVILRCVPISNHLYFYWYRQILGQKVEFLVSFYNNEISEKSEIFDDQFSVERPDGSNFTLKIRSTKLEDSAMYFCASSGQVNTEAFFGQGTRLTVV.

This clone was observed many times. V usage is TRBV4-2 and J usage is TRBJ2-7, with D perhaps TRBD2 (5 bases). CDR1 LGHNA and CDR2 YNFKEQ come from the germline V gene. V was clipped by 0 bases and J by 3 bases, with 15 bases between them. This CDR3 is built from 16 residues. The CDR3 DNA reads TGTGCCAGCAGCCAAGATCTGGGGTTACGGGACTACGAGCAGTACTTC. As protein: CASSQDLGLRDYEQYF.